These 7 T cell receptor beta chains share one sample of origin, sequenced in a study of shared clonotypes between healthy human individuals. Repertoires were generated with immunoSEQ multiplex PCR, while TCRdb's copy carries only in-frame clones and drops some. The sample lists about 2 million clones; roughly 95% were seen once. The sample consisted of naive CD4+ T cells sorted from blood. As to subset: CD45RA+ positively selected. The source of these receptors is a man aged 18 to 30 in good health.

The chain carries TRBV30 and TRBJ1-5; 7 positions agree with TRBD1. CDR1 is GTSNPN and CDR2 is SVGIG in the germline V gene (reference sequence). The CDR3 contains 14 residues. The V segment lost 3 bases and the J segment 4 bases; nucleotides outside the gene matches: 6. CDR3 in DNA: TGTGCCTGGAGCGCCGGGACAGCTAATCAGCCCCAGCATTTT. This encodes CAWSAGTANQPQHF. Using reference TRBV30 and TRBJ1-5 for the parts outside the CDR3, the full variable domain is SQTIHQWPATLVQPVGSPLSLECTVEGTSNPNLYWYRQAAGRGLQLLFYSVGIGQISSEVPQNLSASRPQDRQFILSSKKLLLSDSGFYLCAWSAGTANQPQHFGDGTRLSIL.

This clone appeared a single time. The gene calls are TRBV6-4 and TRBJ1-4; tentative D call: TRBD1 (6 bases). The CDR3 extends over 15 amino acids. With 2 bases removed from V and 3 bases from J, the gap between germline ends came to 10 bases. Germline V lookup: CDR1 MRHNA, CDR2 SNTAGT. CDR3 sequence (DNA): TGTGCCAGCAGTGACCGGACAGAACCTAATGAAAAACTGTTTTTT. Protein sequence: CASSDRTEPNEKLFF.

The chain joins TRBV2 to TRBJ2-1; D gene unclear. This CDR3 is 14 amino acids long. Germline V CDR1 and CDR2: SNHLY, FYNNEI. Trimming removed 6 bases at V and 10 bases at J, with 19 bases between. The DNA for the CDR3 is TGTGCCAGCAGCCTTCGCTCGGCCTCGGCCGAGCAGTTCTTC. Translation: CASSLRSASAEQFF.

This clone has at least ten counts. This sequence joins TRBV2 and TRBJ1-5; 9 bases match TRBD1. The length of the CDR3 is 14 residues. Germline lookup yields CDR1 SNHLY and CDR2 FYNNEI. Trimming took 8 bases from V and 5 from J; bases not matched to a gene: 7. The CDR3 DNA sequence: TGTGCCAGCGGGCCGGGACAGGGATATCAGCCCCAGCATTTT. Amino acids: CASGPGQGYQPQHF.

This chain links TRBV5-8 with TRBJ1-2; TRBD1 agrees at 7 bases. There are 14 residues in the CDR3. Germline V gives CDR1 SGHTS, CDR2 YDEGEE. V dropped 4 bases and J dropped 8; count of bases not matched to a gene: 11. The CDR3 DNA reads TGTGCCAGCAGCGTGGCTGGGACAGCCAGCGGCTACACCTTC. Encoded protein: CASSVAGTASGYTF.

This clone occurred once. The chain couples TRBV27 to TRBJ1-1; the match to TRBD1 covers 7 bases. Germline CDR1 is MNHEY and CDR2 is SMNVEV (reference sequence). V lost 5 bases to trimming and J lost 6 bases; unmatched junction nucleotides: 9. The CDR3 is 14 residues long. The chain's CDR3 is CASSADRVNAEAFF. The CDR3 DNA follows: TGTGCCAGCAGTGCCGACAGGGTAAACGCTGAAGCTTTCTTT.

V gene TRBV18 combines with J gene TRBJ2-3; D uncertain. CDR3 length: 12 amino acids. V was cut by 4 bases and J by 2 bases, with 4 bases left in between. Per germline, CDR1 KGHSH and CDR2 LQKENI. The CDR3 coding sequence is TGTGCCAGCTCACGGTACACAGATACGCAGTATTTT. Translating it yields CASSRYTDTQYF.